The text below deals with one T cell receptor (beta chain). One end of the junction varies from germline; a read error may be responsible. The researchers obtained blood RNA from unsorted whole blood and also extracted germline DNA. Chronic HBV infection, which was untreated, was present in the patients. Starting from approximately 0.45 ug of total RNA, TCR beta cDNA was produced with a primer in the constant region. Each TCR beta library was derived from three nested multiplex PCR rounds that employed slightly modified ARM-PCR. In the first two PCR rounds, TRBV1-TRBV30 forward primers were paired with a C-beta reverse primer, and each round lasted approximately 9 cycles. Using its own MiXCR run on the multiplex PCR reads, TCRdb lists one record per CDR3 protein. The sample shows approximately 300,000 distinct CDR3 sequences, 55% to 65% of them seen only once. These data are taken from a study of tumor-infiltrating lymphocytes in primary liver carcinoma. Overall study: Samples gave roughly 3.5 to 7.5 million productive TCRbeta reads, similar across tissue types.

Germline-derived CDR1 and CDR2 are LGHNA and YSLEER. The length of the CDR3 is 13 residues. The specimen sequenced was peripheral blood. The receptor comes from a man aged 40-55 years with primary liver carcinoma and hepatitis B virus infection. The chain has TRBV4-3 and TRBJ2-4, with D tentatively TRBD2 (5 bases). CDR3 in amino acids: CASSQEEASIQYF. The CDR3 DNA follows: TGCGCGAGCAGCCAAGAGGAGGCCAGTATTCAGTACTTC.